This T cell receptor beta chain appears in the sequencing data of a study of blood T cells in healthy people across ages. This clonotype was seen only a few times. The antigen remains undetermined. Together with a sample-barcoded 5' primer, a J-beta primer mix was included in a second PCR lasting about 6 to 12 cycles. TCRdb reprocessed the 5' RACE reads with MiXCR, giving one entry per CDR3 protein. The sample lists 800,000 to 950,000 distinct CDR3 sequences, about 48% occurring once. Study results and caveats: Naive and antigen-experienced cells could not be conclusively compared, given unsorted PBMCs.

This CDR3 comprises 13 residues. CDR1 is SQVTM, CDR2 ANQGSEA, per germline. The sample consisted of blood. This sequence joins TRBV29-1 and TRBJ2-7; 10 positions agree with TRBD2. The DNA end is a closer match to TRBJ2-5, so the J assignment may be wrong. This sequence was found in a young man in good health. Here the CDR3 DNA reads TGCAGCGTTGAAGAACTAGCGGGGGAGACCCAGTACTTC. This sequence encodes CSVEELAGETQYF.